The present entry profiles one TCR beta chain with its context. Its antigen target is currently unknown. Every participant had a single incident cervical HPV16 infection, and prevalent HPV16 infections were excluded. Cervical HPV DNA was detected with MY09/MY11 PCR, and genotyping was done by dot-blot hybridization. Approximately 15 mL of heparinized blood were centrifuged, and the buffy coat was split into aliquots, frozen at -30 degrees C, and then kept at -80 degrees C. QIAGEN kits were used to extract genomic DNA from the buffy coat specimens. This record belongs to a study of T cells in women clearing cervical HPV infection (dated by TCRdb to 2017 to 2018). Turning to the overall study: The cases were approximately 25 women with histologically confirmed HPV16-related CIN3 or worse, and 2 of these cases were invasive cancers. Cases were matched to controls by age within five years and by the year the sample was collected. Because only a few women had HLA typing data, the possibility that HLA type acted as a confounder could not be ruled out. Cases had a median age of roughly 30 years compared with under 40 for controls, and baseline characteristics showed no significant differences between the groups. For cases, the median interval between lesion detection and blood sampling was over 130 days, with an interquartile range of about 85 to 210 days. Blood from cases was collected at the visit at which the lesion was first identified, whereas blood from controls was collected once infection was no longer detected. An exploratory proof-of-principle case-control study, nested within the Guanacaste HPV Natural History Study in Costa Rica, was conducted to compare TCR repertoires across cervical HPV16 outcomes. The controls were 25 or so women whose single incident HPV16 infection cleared within 12 months with no development of precancer or cancer. Quality controls consisted of five blinded duplicates per group, for a total of approximately 60 samples made up of roughly 50 participants and roughly ten replicates. The parent cohort enrolled 10,000 to 11,000 women aged 18 or older in Guanacaste, Costa Rica, in about 1993 to 1994 and followed the women for around seven years. Here is what the overall study found, with its caveats: Because the number of T cells per sample was unknown, the richness differences could reflect varying T-cell content rather than repertoire biology. By combining richness with V gene abundances, random forest classifiers separated cases from controls with an estimated AUC of roughly 0.84. The cross-sectional design could not show whether associations preceded infection or resulted from it; effector/memory subsets and HPV-specific T cells were not isolated. CIN3+ cases had significantly higher TCR repertoire richness than controls across sequencing depths, but evenness did not differ between the groups.

Using the immunoSEQ assay, multiplex PCR amplified TCR beta CDR3 regions from an average of about 1,300 ng of genomic DNA per sample. The assay corrected primer bias using a complete synthetic TCR repertoire to establish an amplification baseline. The amplicons were sequenced on the Illumina platform. The paper's data handling went like this. Sequence errors were corrected by clustering with frequency ratios and a modified nearest-neighbor algorithm, and the sequences were then analyzed in the immunoSEQ Analyzer using IMGT gene definitions. At each rarefaction depth, TCR richness and evenness were averaged across 20 rarefaction repeats, and any sample with fewer sequences than the depth was left out. Wilcoxon rank sum tests with FDR correction were used to compare relative abundances of V, D and J genes between the groups. Blinded duplicates gave an intraclass correlation of about 96% for TCR richness and an average of around 83% across over 55 gene segments. TCRdb provides this immuneACCESS table in a form limited to in-frame rearrangements. Some clones are lacking; in checked studies, under half of them reflect an unresolved V gene, and why the rest are absent is not known. V and J calls and clone size come straight from that table; D and trimming were deduced from the DNA. The sample has under 45,000 clones on record. Less than 8% of the sample comes from the top ten.

The origin of this receptor is a woman between 18 and 75 years old with a cervical HPV16 infection that either progressed to CIN3+ or cleared (not recorded which). Sequenced sample: blood buffy coat.

Here the CDR3 is given as CASSLPAGVQETQYF. The sequenced CDR3 bases are TGTGCCAGCAGTTTACCGGCGGGAGTCCAAGAGACC. The rearrangement joined TRBV28 to TRBJ2-5, and 7 junctional nucleotides match TRBD2. The sequenced fragment ends 3 residues before the CDR3 boundary, so the rest is inferred from the germline J gene. Including the terminal cysteine and phenylalanine, the CDR3 comprises 15 residues. Of the CDR3's DNA, 36 bases were read; they are in frame from base 1. V ends up 2 bases short and J 1 base short, with an unmatched junction base count of 4. Taken from the germline V gene, the CDR1 and CDR2 loops are MDHEN and SYDVKM.